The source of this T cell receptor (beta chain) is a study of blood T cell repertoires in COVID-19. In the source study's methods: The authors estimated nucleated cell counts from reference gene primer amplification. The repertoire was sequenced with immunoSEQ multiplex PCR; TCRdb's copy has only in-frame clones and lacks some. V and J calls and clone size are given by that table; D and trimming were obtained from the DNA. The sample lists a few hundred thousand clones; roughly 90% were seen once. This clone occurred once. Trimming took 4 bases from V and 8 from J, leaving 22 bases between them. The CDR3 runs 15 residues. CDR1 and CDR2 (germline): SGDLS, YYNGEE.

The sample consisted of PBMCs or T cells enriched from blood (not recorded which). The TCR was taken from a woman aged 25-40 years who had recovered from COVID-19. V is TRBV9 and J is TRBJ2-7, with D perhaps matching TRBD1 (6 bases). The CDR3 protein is CASSTDGTTERKQYF. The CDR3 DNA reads TGTGCCAGCAGCACGGACGGGACAACCGAGAGGAAGCAGTACTTC.